The 24 T cell receptor beta chains below all came from one sample that was sequenced in a study of molecular identifiers for immune sequencing clone quantification. Each CDR3 protein is one row after TCRdb ran MiXCR on the PCR reads. The sample shows over 600,000 distinct CDR3 sequences, about 20% of them seen only once. Sequenced sample: naive CD8+ T cells from blood, with Jurkat cell RNA spiked in. This sample's subset: FACS-sorted CD8+CD4-CCR7+CD45RA+ naive T cells. These receptors came from a human donor in good health. Some libraries in this study had Jurkat cell RNA spiked in.

This clonotype was observed many times. The rearrangement links TRBV7-2 to TRBJ1-2; 8 bases are shared with TRBD1. The V and J ends lost 5 bases and 4 bases, in that order; junction bases with no gene match: 15. This CDR3 has 17 amino acids. Germline lookup yields CDR1 SGHTA and CDR2 FQGNSA. This CDR3 is CASSTTPPGTGVYGYTF. DNA for the CDR3: TGTGCCAGCAGCACCACCCCACCCGGGACAGGAGTCTATGGCTACACCTTC.

This clonotype has a count of ten or more. This rearrangement joins TRBV4-1 to TRBJ2-3; TRBD1 aligns across 7 bases. This CDR3 contains 14 residues. In germline, CDR1 is MGHRA, CDR2 YSYEKL. Losses at the gene ends were 4 bases for V and 4 bases for J; bases not matched to a gene: 5. The CDR3 nucleotides are TGCGCCAGCAGCCTGGACAGGTCGGCAGATACGCAGTATTTT. It translates to CASSLDRSADTQYF.

A few counts support this clonotype. The chain employs TRBV19 and TRBJ2-1; D not certain. Germline CDR1 and CDR2: LNHDA and SQIVND (reference sequence). The CDR3 consists of 13 residues. Trimming took off 5 bases at V and 6 bases at J, with 11 bases between the two ends. DNA for the CDR3: TGTGCCAGTAGTGCCGCCCCCCTCAATGAGCAGTTCTTC. It translates to CASSAAPLNEQFF.

This clonotype was counted at least ten times. The V and J genes are TRBV5-1 and TRBJ1-1; possibly TRBD1 for D (6 bases). CDR3 size: 17 residues. Trimming stripped 1 base from V and 0 bases from J, with 16 bases between. Germline CDR1 SGHRS, CDR2 YFSETQ. Here the CDR3 reads CASSLRGDNAMNTEAFF. CDR3 in DNA: TGCGCCAGCAGCTTGAGAGGGGACAACGCAATGAACACTGAAGCTTTCTTT.

The chain recombines TRBV27 with TRBJ2-7; 15 bases match TRBD2. The V gene's germline CDR1 is MNHEY and CDR2 SMNVEV (reference sequence). The ends lost 4 bases at V and 1 base at J; junction bases unmatched: 11. The CDR3 contains 19 residues. The CDR3 nucleotides are TGTGCCAGCAGTTCCCGGACTAGCGGGAGGGCCAATTTTTCCTACGAGCAGTACTTC. Translated: CASSSRTSGRANFSYEQYF.

Many counts were recorded for this clonotype. The V and J genes are TRBV13 and TRBJ2-5, with D maybe TRBD2 (5 bases). V shed 4 bases and J shed 2 bases, with 17 bases lying between them. In germline, CDR1 is PRHDT, CDR2 FYEKMQ (reference sequence). CDR3 size: 16 residues. For the CDR3, the DNA is TGTGCCAGCAGCTCTAATTTACTGGGCGGGCAAGAGACCCAGTACTTC. Its translation is CASSSNLLGGQETQYF.

The chain couples TRBV6-1 to TRBJ1-2; D is ambiguous. In germline, CDR1 is MNHNS, CDR2 SASEGT. With 3 bases removed from V and 2 bases from J, the gap between germline ends came to 13 bases. The CDR3 is 15 residues long. Written as DNA, the CDR3 is TGTGCCAGCAGTGATTCGGACTGGATAAACTATGGCTACACCTTC. Its protein is CASSDSDWINYGYTF.

This clonotype was counted ten times or more. V usage is TRBV5-4 and J usage is TRBJ1-2; 12 positions agree with TRBD1. Germline V gene lookup returns CDR1 SGHNT and CDR2 YYREEE (reference sequence). The CDR3 covers 15 residues. The junction had 3 bases not matched to a gene; V was cut back by 5 bases and J by 1 base. DNA of the CDR3: TGTGCCAGCAGAGGGGACAGGGGGCGTAACTATGGCTACACCTTC. This translates into CASRGDRGRNYGYTF.

Regarding this clonotype: Possible read error: a much larger clone is one base away. V and J are TRBV7-8 and TRBJ1-4; a weak D match, TRBD1 (5 bases). The CDR3 sequence is 15 residues long. Germline values: CDR1 SGHVS, CDR2 FQNEAQ. Here the CDR3 reads CVSRDTGATNEKLFF. Here the CDR3 DNA reads TGTGTCAGCAGAGACACGGGGGCAACTAATGAAAAACTGTTTTTT.

The chain couples TRBV11-3 to TRBJ2-3; D is unresolved. Per germline, CDR1 SGHNT and CDR2 YENEEA. V was trimmed by 3 bases and J by 0 bases, leaving 10 bases between them. There are 15 residues in the CDR3. CDR3: CASSFSSYSTDTQYF. The DNA of the CDR3 is TGTGCCAGCAGCTTTTCCAGCTATAGCACAGATACGCAGTATTTT.

The gene calls are TRBV19 and TRBJ1-1; D is possibly TRBD1 (5 bases). Germline-derived CDR1 and CDR2 are LNHDA and SQIVND (reference sequence). V shed 2 bases and J shed 4 bases, with 14 bases lying between them. The CDR3 runs 15 residues. CDR3 in amino acids: CASSITGVGSTEAFF. The CDR3 nucleotides read TGTGCCAGTAGTATAACGGGGGTAGGGTCCACTGAAGCTTTCTTT.

This clonotype was detected many times. The chain joins TRBV30 to TRBJ2-7; 7 bases fit TRBD1. With 2 bases clipped from V and 3 bases from J, the junction kept 4 bases outside the gene matches. Germline CDR1 GTSNPN, CDR2 SVGIG (reference sequence). This CDR3 is 13 amino acids long. Here the CDR3 reads CAWSSGGGYEQYF. Here the CDR3 DNA reads TGTGCCTGGAGTTCAGGGGGTGGCTACGAGCAGTACTTC.

This clonotype was picked up many times. V gene TRBV6-2 or TRBV6-3 combines with J gene TRBJ2-2, with 7 bases that match TRBD1. Trimming cost V 6 bases and J 1 base; bases outside gene matches: 2. Germline CDR1 and CDR2: MNHEY and SVGEGT. This CDR3 comprises 14 residues. CDR3 coding DNA: TGTGCCAGCAGAACAGGGGTGAACACCGGGGAGCTGTTTTTT. Translation: CASRTGVNTGELFF.

This clonotype was detected ten times or more. The CDR3 loop is CASSQETSGYTDTQYF. CDR3 nucleotide sequence: TGCGCCAGCAGCCAAGAGACTAGCGGATACACAGATACGCAGTATTTT. This chain links TRBV4-3 with TRBJ2-3; 9 nucleotides align to TRBD2. The CDR3 runs 16 residues. With 0 bases clipped from V and 2 bases from J, the junction kept 3 bases outside the gene matches. Germline V gives CDR1 LGHNA, CDR2 YSLEER.

This clonotype occurred many times. The V call is TRBV10-2, the J call TRBJ2-5; 15 bases agree with TRBD2. V shed 3 bases and J 2 bases; nucleotides not matched to a gene: 1. Germline-derived CDR1 and CDR2 are WSHSY and SAAADI. The length of the CDR3 is 16 residues. CDR3 protein: CASSDGLAGGQETQYF. The CDR3 nucleotides read TGCGCCAGCAGTGATGGACTAGCGGGGGGGCAAGAGACCCAGTACTTC.

This clonotype was seen only a few times. The rearrangement uses TRBV19 and TRBJ1-1; D not resolved. The CDR3 spans 15 residues. Germline CDR1 is LNHDA and CDR2 is SQIVND (reference sequence). V dropped 0 bases and J dropped 1 base, with 9 bases sitting between them. This CDR3 is CASSIDAGTNTEAFF. The CDR3 nucleotides read TGTGCCAGTAGTATAGATGCGGGTACGAACACTGAAGCTTTCTTT.

Comments on this clonotype: This may come from a read error, since a much larger clone is one base off. V usage is TRBV5-1 and J usage is TRBJ2-1; 11 bases line up with TRBD2. CDR1 is SGHRS and CDR2 is YFSETQ in the germline V gene. The CDR3 is 15 residues long. CDR3 loop: CAGSILAGGAFGQFF. DNA of the CDR3: TGCGCCGGCAGCATCCTAGCGGGGGGTGCATTCGGGCAGTTCTTC.

About this clonotype itself: Germline and junction disagree at one end, which may indicate a read error. The rearrangement links TRBV12-5 to TRBJ2-1, with 13 nucleotides matching TRBD2. The V gene's germline CDR1 is LGHNT and CDR2 FRNRAP. The CDR3 totals 18 residues. CDR3 sequence reads: CASEPGLAGRYSYNDQFF. The CDR3 DNA sequence: TGTGCTAGTGAACCGGGACTAGCGGGGCGCTACTCCTACAATGATCAGTTCTTC. Full variable domain (missing parts from reference TRBV12-5 and TRBJ2-1): DARVTQTPRHKVTEMGQEVTMRCQPILGHNTVFWYRQTMMQGLELLAYFRNRAPLDDSGMPKDRFSAEMPDATLATLKIQPSEPRDSAVYFCASEPGLAGRYSYNDQFFGPGTRLTVL.

To note about this clonotype: Since a much larger clone is just one base distant, this may be a read error. Since the CDR3 does not end with the conserved phenylalanine or tryptophan, this likely comes from a read error. V usage is TRBV5-6 and J usage is TRBJ2-7; the D call may be TRBD1 or TRBD2 (5 bases each). The V gene's germline CDR1 is SGHDT and CDR2 YYEEEE. The CDR3 is 15 amino acids. Trimming shortened V by 4 bases and J by 2 bases, and 16 bases separated the two germline ends. The CDR3 here is CASSPRDQLPYEQYL. Written as DNA, the CDR3 is TGTGCCAGCAGCCCCCGGGACCAACTTCCCTACGAGCAGTACCTC.

Worth noting for this clonotype: A much larger clone differs from this one at a single base, so this may be a read error. J is TRBJ1-5 and V is TRBV6-1; TRBD1 matches 7 bases. CDR1 and CDR2 from the germline V gene are MNHNS and SASEGT. The V segment lost 3 bases and the J segment 6 bases; nucleotides outside the gene matches: 8. The CDR3 extends over 15 amino acids. CDR3 sequence: CASSDRTGAAQPQHF. The CDR3 region has the DNA TGTGCCAGCAGTGACAGGACAGGTGCGGCTCAGCCCCAGCATTTT.

The chain couples TRBV6-5 to TRBJ2-7; TRBD1 agrees at 7 bases. The V segment lost 3 bases and the J segment 2 bases; nucleotides outside the gene matches: 7. The CDR3 consists of 15 residues. Germline CDR1 is MNHEY and CDR2 is SVGAGI. The CDR3 DNA follows: TGTGCCAGCAGTTATGAAGGGACAGATCCCTACGAGCAGTACTTC. It translates to CASSYEGTDPYEQYF.

This clonotype turned up a few times. This rearrangement joins TRBV19 to TRBJ1-3; the D gene is possibly TRBD1 (5 bases). Germline lookup yields CDR1 LNHDA and CDR2 SQIVND (reference sequence). The V and J ends lost 0 bases and 0 bases respectively, with 18 bases between them. The CDR3 has 19 amino acids. The CDR3 DNA follows: TGTGCCAGTAGTATAGATCCAACGCGGGACGCCAGCTCTGGAAACACCATATATTTT. This codes for CASSIDPTRDASSGNTIYF.

The CDR3 DNA sequence: TGTGCCAGCACCAAAGGTAGGGGGGATGAGCAGTTCTTC. Translation: CASTKGRGDEQFF. The chain carries TRBV11-3 and TRBJ2-1; D tentatively fits TRBD1 or TRBD2 (6 bases each). The germline V gene has CDR1 SGHNT and CDR2 YENEEA. The CDR3 is 13 residues long. The germline V and J ends were trimmed by 7 bases and 8 bases, with 15 bases remaining between them.

This clonotype has at least ten counts. The V and J genes are TRBV7-9 and TRBJ2-7; TRBD2 might be the D (6 bases). The CDR3 runs 14 residues. The germline gives CDR1 SEHNR, CDR2 FQNEAQ (reference sequence). Trimming cost V 4 bases and J 6 bases, with 16 bases left between them. In nucleotides, the CDR3 is TGTGCCAGCAGCTCGGGCGGGATTGCGGCCGAGCAGTACTTC. Translated, it gives CASSSGGIAAEQYF.